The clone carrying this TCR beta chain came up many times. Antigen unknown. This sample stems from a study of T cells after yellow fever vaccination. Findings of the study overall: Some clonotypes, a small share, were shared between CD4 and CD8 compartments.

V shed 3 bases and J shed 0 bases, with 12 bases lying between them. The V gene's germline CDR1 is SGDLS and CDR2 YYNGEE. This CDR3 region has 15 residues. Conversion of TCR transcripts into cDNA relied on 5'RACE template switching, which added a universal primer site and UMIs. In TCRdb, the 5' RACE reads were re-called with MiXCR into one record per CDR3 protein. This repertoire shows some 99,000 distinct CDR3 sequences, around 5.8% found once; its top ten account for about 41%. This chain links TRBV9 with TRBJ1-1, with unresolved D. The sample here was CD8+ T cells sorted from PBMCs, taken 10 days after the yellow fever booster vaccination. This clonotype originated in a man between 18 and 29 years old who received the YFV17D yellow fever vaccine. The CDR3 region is CASSGKDGVNTEAFF. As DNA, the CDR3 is TGTGCCAGCAGCGGCAAGGACGGTGTGAACACTGAAGCTTTCTTT.